This T cell receptor (beta chain) stems from a study of blood T cell repertoires in COVID-19. Libraries were prepared by immunoSEQ multiplex PCR; TCRdb keeps only in-frame clonotypes and omits some of them. The profile covers 100,000 or so clones, with 70% to 85% appearing a single time and 9.5% to 10% taken by the ten largest. The clonotype originates from a man aged 60-69 years with active or convalescent COVID-19. Sequenced sample: peripheral blood.

CDR3 nucleotides: TGTGCCTGGAAGGCACAGGGGGGGTACACTGAAGCTTTCTTT. This codes for CAWKAQGGYTEAFF. The chain uses TRBV30 and TRBJ1-1; 8 bases align to TRBD1. The CDR3 is 14 amino acids. Germline V gene data show CDR1 as GTSNPN and CDR2 as SVGIG (reference sequence). The V gene end was trimmed by 4 bases and the J gene end by 3 bases; junction bases not matched to a gene: 7.